The source of this T cell receptor (beta chain) is a study of control samples from healthy donors and cancer patients (dated by TCRdb to the early 2020s). Sequences SGHRS (CDR1) and YFSETQ (CDR2) are obtained from the germline V gene. The CDR3 runs 15 residues from the cysteine to the phenylalanine. Only CDR3 DNA remains: 45 bases, in frame from the first base. After removal of 7 bases from V and 6 bases from J, the junction retains 11 bases not matched to a gene. The library was made by the immunoSEQ multiplex PCR assay. TCRdb took this table from immuneACCESS and kept in-frame rearrangements with V and J called. Such tables lack part of the clones; where checked against another copy, unresolved V genes explain under half of the gap, and the rest is unexplained. In this sample the table shows 120,000 or so clones, under 95% of which occur a single time. The biggest ten clones account for 1.7% of the sample.

For this clone: The antigen it binds to is not known. Per-base qualities were not stored, and no clone one base away is much larger.

Sequencing was carried out using PBMCs. This sequence uses TRBV5-1 and TRBJ2-1; a stretch of 9 junction bases matches TRBD1. This clonotype was obtained from a man between 50 and 59 years old with head and neck cancer. The CDR3 reads as follows: CASFGGGQGTNEQFF. In nucleotides, the sequence is TGCGCCAGCTTCGGGGGAGGACAGGGGACCAATGAGCAGTTCTTC.